Each of the 10 T cell receptor beta chains below was sequenced from the same sample in a study of T cells after yellow fever vaccination. Via MiXCR, TCRdb re-called the 5' RACE reads, giving one row per CDR3 protein. The repertoire holds more than 450,000 distinct CDR3 sequences, with just over 20% as singletons. This specimen consisted of PBMCs, obtained approximately 22 days after the first yellow fever vaccination. The receptors shown here come from a young man who received the YFV17D yellow fever vaccine.

There are a few counts of this clonotype. The chain is built from TRBV9 and TRBJ2-7, with D perhaps matching TRBD2 (7 bases). Trimming stripped 3 bases from V and 6 bases from J, with 22 bases between. The CDR3 runs to 16 residues. Germline CDR1 SGDLS, CDR2 YYNGEE. CDR3 sequence: CASSARSSGGSGEQYF. The CDR3 DNA follows: TGTGCCAGCAGCGCCCGTAGCTCGGGGGGCTCCGGCGAGCAGTACTTC.

The V call is TRBV20-1, the J call TRBJ1-4; D not certain. Germline values: CDR1 DFQATT, CDR2 SNEGSKA (reference sequence). The CDR3 covers 13 residues. Trimming took 5 bases from V and 6 from J, leaving 13 bases between them. The CDR3 DNA reads TGCAGTGCTCTCCTTTTGGGCGATGAAAAACTGTTTTTT. This sequence encodes CSALLLGDEKLFF.

This chain connects TRBV5-4 to TRBJ2-3; TRBD1 is a possible D gene (6 bases). Germline CDR1 is SGHNT and CDR2 is YYREEE (reference sequence). The ends were cut back, 6 bases at V and 0 bases at J, with 14 bases in the middle. The CDR3 spans 15 residues. CDR3 residues: CASTSRTASTDTQYF. The CDR3 nucleotides are TGTGCCAGCACCTCAAGGACAGCTAGCACAGATACGCAGTATTTT.

The V call is TRBV5-6, the J call TRBJ1-5, with 10 bases that match TRBD1. Looked up from germline, CDR1 is SGHDT and CDR2 is YYEEEE. This CDR3 spans 15 amino acids. J gave up 6 bases and V 0 bases, and 3 bases lay outside the gene matches. CDR3 sequence (DNA): TGTGCCAGCAGCTTGGCGACAGGGGGCAGTCAGCCCCAGCATTTT. This translates into CASSLATGGSQPQHF. Full variable domain (remainder filled in from reference TRBV5-6 and TRBJ1-5): DAGVTQSPTHLIKTRGQQVTLRCSPKSGHDTVSWYQQALGQGPQFIFQYYEEEERQRGNFPDRFSGHQFPNYSSELNVNALLLGDSALYLCASSLATGGSQPQHFGDGTRLSIL.

CDR3 coding DNA: TGCGCCAGCAGCTTGGGCCCAGGCAAGCAGACCCAGTACTTC. Residues: CASSLGPGKQTQYF. The gene calls are TRBV5-1 and TRBJ2-5; D remains ambiguous. This CDR3 has 14 residues. Germline lookup yields CDR1 SGHRS and CDR2 YFSETQ. Trimming removed 0 bases from V and 6 bases from J, with 12 bases in between.

This clonotype was seen more than once but under ten times. The rearrangement links TRBV7-2 to TRBJ2-4; D possibly corresponds to TRBD2 (6 bases). CDR3 length: 14 amino acids. Germline CDR1 is SGHTA and CDR2 is FQGNSA. V was pared by 1 base and J by 8 bases, with 12 bases between. The CDR3 spells CASSLVVGEDIQYF. The DNA of the CDR3 is TGTGCCAGCAGCTTAGTGGTAGGGGAGGACATTCAGTACTTC.

V gene TRBV6-1 combines with J gene TRBJ1-2, with D perhaps TRBD1 (6 bases). The germline V gene encodes CDR1 MNHNS and CDR2 SASEGT. The CDR3 loop spans 13 amino acids. V was pared by 6 bases and J by 4 bases, with 12 bases between. CDR3 nucleotide sequence: TGTGCCAGCAGCTGGACAGCGGGCTATGGCTACACCTTC. Amino acid sequence: CASSWTAGYGYTF.

This clonotype was found a few times. The chain combines TRBV20-1 with TRBJ2-3; TRBD2 agrees at 7 bases. V was pared by 3 bases and J by 4 bases, with 7 bases of the junction left unmatched. Germline V gene data show CDR1 as DFQATT and CDR2 as SNEGSKA (reference sequence). The CDR3 totals 14 residues. The CDR3 sequence is CSASGGRGSDTQYF. The CDR3 bases are TGCAGTGCTAGTGGGGGGAGGGGATCAGATACGCAGTATTTT.

The chain carries TRBV20-1 and TRBJ2-7; TRBD1 might be the D (5 bases). This CDR3 has 13 amino acids. With 3 bases removed from V and 3 bases from J, the gap between germline ends came to 12 bases. Germline V gene sequence: CDR1 DFQATT, CDR2 SNEGSKA (reference sequence). CDR3 sequence reads: CSASIGALYEQYV. In nucleotides, the CDR3 is TGCAGTGCTAGTATTGGGGCCCTCTACGAGCAGTACGTC.

This chain links TRBV29-1 with TRBJ2-5; 7 nucleotides agree with TRBD2. This CDR3 region has 11 residues. Trimming at V came to 3 bases and at J to 10 bases, leaving 5 bases not matched to a gene. Germline-derived CDR1 and CDR2 are SQVTM and ANQGSEA. The CDR3 sequence is CSVDAGVDQYF. DNA of the CDR3: TGCAGCGTTGACGCGGGGGTCGACCAGTACTTC.